The rows below give T cell receptor beta chains drawn from one sample of a study of T cell responses to AZD1222 COVID-19 vaccine. Repertoires were generated with immunoSEQ multiplex PCR, while TCRdb's copy carries only in-frame clones and drops some. The data contain 100,000 to 120,000 clones, roughly four fifths of them singletons. This sample comprised peripheral blood, obtained on day 0 of AZD1222 vaccination. The source of these receptors is an adult in good health. CDR3s include the opening cysteine and the closing phenylalanine or tryptophan. Fields, in order: J gene, V gene, D gene, CDR3 protein. D genes are given only for firm matches.

TRBJ2-5	TRBV9	NA	CASSPSSYRSETQYF
TRBJ1-1	TRBV7-2	NA	CASSSKIGIGAFF
TRBJ2-6	TRBV18	TRBD1	CASSGQGSGANVLTF
TRBJ2-7	TRBV2	NA	CASKGGAGYEQYF
TRBJ1-1	TRBV28	NA	CASSLDRLNTEAFF
TRBJ2-2	TRBV29-1	TRBD2	CSVPFGGSGTGELFF
TRBJ1-2	TRBV3-1/TRBV3-2	NA	CASSRTNLEAWGYTF
TRBJ2-5	TRBV4-1	TRBD2	CASSQEGLEETQYF
TRBJ1-3	TRBV18	NA	CASSPPAGVVGNTIYF
TRBJ1-6	TRBV4-3	NA	CASSQEPYSPLHF
TRBJ2-1	TRBV11-2	NA	CASSRTQRYNEQFF
TRBJ2-2	TRBV7-2	NA	CASSRWVGTGELFF
TRBJ1-2	TRBV20-1	TRBD1	CSASGTGREYYGYTF
TRBJ2-4	TRBV30	NA	CAWSVNREGFVQYF
TRBJ2-7	TRBV28	NA	CASCFVQQGRSYEQYF
TRBJ1-2	TRBV19	TRBD1	CASSTTGNYGYTF
TRBJ1-2	TRBV28	NA	CASNIYMGRSGYTF
TRBJ2-5	TRBV27	NA	CASSGAAETQYF
TRBJ1-1	TRBV4-3	TRBD1	CASSQVRTGVYTEAFF
TRBJ2-3	TRBV19	TRBD1	CASSTDRVGSRSADTQYF
TRBJ1-1	TRBV27	TRBD1	CASSPNRGDTEAFF
TRBJ1-4	TRBV7-9	NA	CASSVGAGNNEKLFF
TRBJ1-2	TRBV2	TRBD1	CASTTRGQAVGGYTF
TRBJ1-4	TRBV19	NA	CARDILNEKLFF
TRBJ1-2	TRBV7-2	NA	CASSYGTGTTNYGYTF
TRBJ2-7	TRBV30	TRBD1	CAWSPMTGSGYEQYF
TRBJ2-1	TRBV24-1	TRBD2	CATSDLGREEYNEQFF
TRBJ1-5	TRBV15	NA	CATSTAGSQPQHF
TRBJ1-2	TRBV4-1	TRBD1	CASSQARTGHYGYTF
TRBJ1-4	TRBV5-1	NA	CASSLAVAGEKLFF
TRBJ1-5	TRBV5-1	NA	CASSLVAGDGQPQHF
TRBJ2-3	TRBV2	TRBD2	CASNLLAARTDTQYF
TRBJ1-2	TRBV12-3/TRBV12-4	NA	CASSLAGRSGYTF
TRBJ1-5	TRBV5-1	TRBD1	CASSSTGGRNQPQHF
TRBJ1-2	TRBV28	TRBD1	CASSPGTGTSNYGYTF